This T cell receptor (beta chain) was sequenced during a study of human T cells and chemical hapten exposure. Overall study results and limits: Counts of TCRs expanded at PT1 correlated positively with patch test score. With regard to DPC sensitization, TCRs above 1 in 1000 frequency did not change.

The V end was cut by 1 base, the J end by 6 bases, with 4 bases between. Germline CDR1 is DFQATT and CDR2 is SNEGSKA (reference sequence). The CDR3 loop spans 11 amino acids. Using its own MiXCR run on the RACE reads, TCRdb lists one record per CDR3 protein. The sample yields 150,000 to 200,000 distinct CDR3 sequences, around 30% seen once. As to time point: pre-sensitization, week 0. This sample's treatment: therapeutic diphenylcyclopropenone sensitization with weekly scalp DPC. Unseparated into fractions, whole blood served as the source from which total RNA was extracted. This clonotype was counted at least ten times. No antigen is known for it.

Here the sequenced sample was whole blood, taken in connection with sensitization to the hapten diphenylcyclopropenone (DPC). The rearrangement uses TRBV20-1 and TRBJ1-5; D is unresolved. This sequence originates from a woman aged 25 to 39 with alopecia areata. Some clones in this sample may be carry-over from other donors' samples. The CDR3 loop is CSARAGQPQHF. As DNA, the CDR3 is TGCAGTGCTAGAGCCGGTCAGCCCCAGCATTTT.